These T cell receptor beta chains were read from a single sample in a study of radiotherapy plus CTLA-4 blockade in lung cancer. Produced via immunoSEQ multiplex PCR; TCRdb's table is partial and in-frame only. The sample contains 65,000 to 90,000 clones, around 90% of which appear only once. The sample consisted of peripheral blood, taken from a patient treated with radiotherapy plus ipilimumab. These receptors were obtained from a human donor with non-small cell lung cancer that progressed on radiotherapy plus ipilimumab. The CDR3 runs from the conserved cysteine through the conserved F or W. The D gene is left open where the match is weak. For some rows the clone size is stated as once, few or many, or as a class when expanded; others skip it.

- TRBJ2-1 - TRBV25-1 CASSELGRDKDNEQFF TGTGCCAGCAGTGAATTGGGTCGGGACAAGGACAATGAGCAGTTCTTC
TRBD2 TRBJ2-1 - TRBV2 CASSAGTSGGDEQFF TGTGCCAGCAGCGCCGGGACTAGCGGGGGCGATGAGCAGTTCTTC
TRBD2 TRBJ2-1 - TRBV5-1 CASSLKGGSSYNEQFF TGCGCCAGCAGCTTGAAAGGCGGGAGCTCCTACAATGAGCAGTTCTTC
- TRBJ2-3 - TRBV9 CASSVGNTQYF TGTGCCAGCAGCGTAGGTAATACGCAGTATTTT
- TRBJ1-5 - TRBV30 CAWKGAPNQPQHF TGTGCCTGGAAAGGGGCCCCCAATCAGCCCCAGCATTTT
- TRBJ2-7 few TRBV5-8 CASSFGTNYEQYF TGTGCCAGCAGCTTCGGGACAAACTACGAGCAGTACTTC
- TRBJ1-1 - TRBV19 CASSTITQGNTEAFF TGTGCCAGTAGTACCATAACACAGGGGAACACTGAAGCTTTCTTT
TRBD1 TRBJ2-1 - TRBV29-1 CSVEDPTGVSYNEQFF TGCAGCGTTGAAGATCCTACAGGGGTATCCTACAATGAGCAGTTCTTC
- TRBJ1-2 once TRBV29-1 CSVEGREVYGYTF TGCAGCGTTGAAGGCAGGGAAGTCTATGGCTACACCTTC
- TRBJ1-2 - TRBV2 CASSVAGDGNYGYTF TGTGCCAGCAGTGTGGCAGGGGATGGCAACTATGGCTACACCTTC
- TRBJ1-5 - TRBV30 CAWSVGVNQPQHF TGTGCCTGGAGTGTAGGGGTCAATCAGCCCCAGCATTTT
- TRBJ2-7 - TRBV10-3 CAISESDGTYEQYF TGTGCCATCAGTGAGTCCGATGGGACTTACGAGCAGTACTTC
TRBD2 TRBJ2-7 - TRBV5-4 CASSLEGGISGGPYEQYF TGTGCCAGCAGCTTGGAGGGCGGTATTTCGGGAGGGCCATACGAGCAGTACTTC
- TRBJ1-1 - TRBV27 CASSHSPQGEAFF TGTGCCAGCTCCCACTCTCCTCAGGGCGAAGCTTTCTTT
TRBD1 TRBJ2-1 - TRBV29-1 CSVYLQGGEQFF TGCAGCGTTTATCTACAGGGGGGTGAGCAGTTCTTC
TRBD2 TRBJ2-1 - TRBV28 CASSLLAGVNNEQFF TGTGCCAGCAGCCTTCTAGCGGGAGTTAACAATGAGCAGTTCTTC
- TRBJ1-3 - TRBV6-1 CASSVSGGTGHRDTIYF TGTGCCAGCAGTGTCTCCGGGGGGACCGGGCATAGGGACACCATATATTTT
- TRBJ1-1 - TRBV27 CASSLSGGRGTEAFF TGTGCCAGCAGTTTAAGTGGGGGGCGGGGGACTGAAGCTTTCTTT
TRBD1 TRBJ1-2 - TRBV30 CAWHKPTGWNYGYTF TGTGCCTGGCACAAACCGACAGGGTGGAACTATGGCTACACCTTC
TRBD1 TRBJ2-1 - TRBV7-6 CASSLNRGSYNEQFF TGTGCCAGCAGCTTAAACAGGGGCTCCTACAATGAGCAGTTCTTC
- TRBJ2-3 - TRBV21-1 CASSKGGPDTQYF TGTGCCAGCAGCAAAGGGGGGCCAGATACGCAGTATTTT
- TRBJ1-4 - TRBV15 CATSRDRGLTNEKLFF TGTGCCACCAGCAGAGATCGGGGGTTGACTAATGAAAAACTGTTTTTT
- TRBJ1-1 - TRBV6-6 CASSYSRGNTEAFF TGTGCCAGCAGTTACTCTCGGGGGAACACTGAAGCTTTCTTT
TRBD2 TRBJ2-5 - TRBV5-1 CASSWSPSGSKETQYF TGCGCCAGCAGCTGGTCGCCTAGCGGGAGTAAAGAGACCCAGTACTTC
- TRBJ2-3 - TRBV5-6 CASSFRVGVGTDTQYF TGTGCCAGCAGCTTTAGGGTCGGGGTAGGCACAGATACGCAGTATTTT
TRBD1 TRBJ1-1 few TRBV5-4 CASSTGTVNTEAFF TGTGCCAGCAGCACCGGGACAGTGAACACTGAAGCTTTCTTT
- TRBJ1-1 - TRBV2 CASSAVQSTTEAFF TGTGCCAGCAGTGCTGTACAATCTACGACTGAAGCTTTCTTT
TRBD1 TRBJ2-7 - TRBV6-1 CASSEGDRGYEQYF TGTGCCAGCAGTGAAGGGGACAGGGGGTACGAGCAGTACTTC
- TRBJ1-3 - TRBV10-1 CASQFSDGNTIYF TGCGCCAGTCAGTTTTCGGATGGAAACACCATATATTTT
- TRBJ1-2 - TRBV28 CASSLGGSYGYTF TGTGCCAGCAGTTTGGGGGGCAGCTATGGCTACACCTTC
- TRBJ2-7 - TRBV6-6 CASSYLDGYEQYF TGTGCCAGCAGTTACCTCGACGGCTACGAGCAGTACTTC